These T cell receptor beta chains were read from a single sample in a study of cytomegalovirus exposure and HLA in healthy donors. Generated by immunoSEQ multiplex PCR, the TCRdb table keeps only in-frame clones and is missing some. The sample carries a few hundred thousand clones, 70% to 80% recorded once. Sequencing input: PBMCs. Source of these receptors: a man between 35 and 55 years old in good health and CMV-seronegative. Both conserved end residues are part of each CDR3. D genes are given only for firm matches. Rows give clone size only sometimes, using once, few, many, or a class for an expanded clone.

CDR3,DNA,V,D,size,J
CASSLGLAVSYEQYF,TGTGCCAGCAGCTTGGGTCTAGCGGTGAGCTACGAGCAGTACTTC,TRBV5-6,TRBD2,NA,TRBJ2-7
CASLLSTVDEQFF,TGTGCCAGCCTACTCTCCACCGTCGATGAGCAGTTCTTC,TRBV25-1,NA,NA,TRBJ2-1
CASSTPGQGRGYEQYF,TGTGCCAGCAGTACCCCAGGACAGGGAAGGGGCTACGAGCAGTACTTC,TRBV28,TRBD1,NA,TRBJ2-7
CASSYRSGANNEQFF,TGTGCCAGCAGCTATCGGAGCGGGGCTAACAATGAGCAGTTCTTC,TRBV7-8,TRBD2,NA,TRBJ2-1
CASSLGTGESYEQYF,TGTGCCAGCAGCCTCGGGACAGGGGAATCCTACGAGCAGTACTTC,TRBV6-5,TRBD1,few,TRBJ2-7
CASSSGMAVLNQPQHF,TGTGCCAGCAGCTCGGGGATGGCGGTACTCAATCAGCCCCAGCATTTT,TRBV7-2,NA,NA,TRBJ1-5
CASSLARAGGEQYF,TGTGCCAGCAGCTTAGCGCGGGCGGGCGGCGAGCAGTACTTC,TRBV7-6,NA,NA,TRBJ2-7
CASSVRQGADGANVLTF,TGTGCCAGCAGCGTCCGACAGGGGGCGGATGGGGCCAACGTCCTGACTTTC,TRBV9,TRBD1,NA,TRBJ2-6
CASSQDRAGGIQETQYF,TGCGCCAGCAGCCAAGATAGGGCGGGAGGGATCCAAGAGACCCAGTACTTC,TRBV4-1,TRBD2,NA,TRBJ2-5
CASSRWTGRTKDFRETQYF,TGTGCCAGCAGCCGTTGGACAGGGAGAACAAAGGATTTTCGGGAGACCCAGTACTTC,TRBV7-2,TRBD1,NA,TRBJ2-5
CASSERGTGNTGNTIYF,TGTGCCAGCAGTGAAAGGGGGACAGGGAACACTGGAAACACCATATATTTT,TRBV6-4,TRBD1,once,TRBJ1-3
CASSTTPRGYGYTF,TGTGCCAGTAGTACAACGCCGAGGGGGTATGGCTACACCTTC,TRBV19,NA,NA,TRBJ1-2
CASSLDRGGSQPQHF,TGTGCCAGCAGCTTGGACAGGGGAGGTAGTCAGCCCCAGCATTTT,TRBV5-4,TRBD1,NA,TRBJ1-5
CASSPRGGGSQETQYF,TGTGCCAGCAGCCCCAGGGGCGGGGGGTCCCAAGAGACCCAGTACTTC,TRBV13,TRBD2,once,TRBJ2-5
CASSEGQGARTGELFF,TGTGCCAGCAGTGAAGGACAGGGGGCGCGGACCGGGGAGCTGTTTTTT,TRBV25-1,TRBD1,NA,TRBJ2-2
CASSLDSQYGYTF,TGTGCCAGCAGCCTCGACAGCCAATATGGCTACACCTTC,TRBV5-8,NA,NA,TRBJ1-2
CASSRGGPEQFF,TGTGCCAGCAGCAGAGGGGGTCCCGAGCAGTTCTTC,TRBV7-2,NA,once,TRBJ2-1
CASSLPASGADEQFF,TGTGCCAGCAGCTTACCGGCTAGCGGGGCCGATGAGCAGTTCTTC,TRBV7-9,TRBD2,NA,TRBJ2-1
CASSVLGLAGGYRTDTQYF,TGTGCCAGCAGCGTATTAGGACTAGCGGGGGGGTACCGCACAGATACGCAGTATTTT,TRBV9,TRBD2,NA,TRBJ2-3
CAWSVNRQYGYTF,TGTGCCTGGAGTGTAAACCGACAGTATGGCTACACCTTC,TRBV30,NA,NA,TRBJ1-2
CASSVGGGAYNEQFF,TGTGCCAGCAGTGTTGGGGGGGGAGCTTACAATGAGCAGTTCTTC,TRBV5-6,TRBD2,few,TRBJ2-1
CASSQEVGEFYEQYF,TGCGCCAGCAGCCAAGAGGTAGGGGAATTCTACGAGCAGTACTTC,TRBV4-1,NA,NA,TRBJ2-7
CASSARDTQYF,TGTGCCAGTAGTGCTCGGGATACGCAGTATTTT,TRBV19,NA,NA,TRBJ2-3
CSGTAGTNSYEQYF,TGCAGCGGTACAGCAGGGACAAACTCCTACGAGCAGTACTTC,TRBV29-1,NA,NA,TRBJ2-7
CASSPSKGRGYEKLFF,TGTGCCAGCAGCCCAAGCAAGGGTAGGGGTTATGAAAAACTGTTTTTT,TRBV4-2,NA,NA,TRBJ1-4
CASSLVGRASTDTQYF,TGTGCCAGCAGCTTGGTGGGGAGAGCGAGCACAGATACGCAGTATTTT,TRBV5-4,NA,NA,TRBJ2-3
CASSLVGDRHYGYTF,TGTGCCAGCAGCTTAGTGGGGGACAGGCACTATGGCTACACCTTC,TRBV7-8,TRBD1,NA,TRBJ1-2
CASSYSMSDYEQYF,TGTGCCAGCAGTTACTCGATGTCAGATTACGAGCAGTACTTC,TRBV6-5,NA,few,TRBJ2-7
CASSQDEGRGEQFF,TGCGCCAGCAGCCAAGATGAGGGCCGCGGGGAGCAGTTCTTC,TRBV4-1,NA,few,TRBJ2-1
CASSQDRGVNTGELFF,TGCGCCAGCAGCCAAGATCGCGGGGTGAACACCGGGGAGCTGTTTTTT,TRBV4-3,NA,NA,TRBJ2-2
CASSLVEGNYGYTF,TGTGCCAGCAGCTTAGTGGAGGGAAACTATGGCTACACCTTC,TRBV7-6,NA,NA,TRBJ1-2
CASSTPLTSGIVGELFF,TGTGCCAGCAGTACCCCCTTGACTAGCGGGATTGTCGGGGAGCTGTTTTTT,TRBV28,TRBD2,NA,TRBJ2-2
CASSGSGRPETQYF,TGTGCCAGCAGTGGTAGCGGGAGACCAGAGACCCAGTACTTC,TRBV6-1,TRBD2,NA,TRBJ2-5
CASSPSRGYGNTIYF,TGTGCCAGCAGCCCAAGCAGGGGTTATGGAAACACCATATATTTT,TRBV5-6,NA,NA,TRBJ1-3
CASSSLGGAMNTEAFF,TGTGCCAGCAGTTCCCTGGGGGGGGCAATGAACACTGAAGCTTTCTTT,TRBV6-5,NA,NA,TRBJ1-1
CATGTGENTGELFF,TGCGCCACCGGGACAGGGGAAAACACCGGGGAGCTGTTTTTT,TRBV5-1,TRBD1,NA,TRBJ2-2
CASSVSGGFGETQYF,TGTGCCAGCAGCGTTAGCGGGGGGTTTGGGGAGACCCAGTACTTC,TRBV5-6,TRBD2,NA,TRBJ2-5
CASNQGWYYGYTF,TGTGCCAGTAACCAGGGTTGGTACTATGGCTACACCTTC,TRBV19,NA,NA,TRBJ1-2
CASSLDGLGGEQYF,TGTGCCAGCAGCTTAGATGGACTAGGGGGCGAGCAGTACTTC,TRBV11-2,NA,NA,TRBJ2-7
CASSLEVRTGTGNTIYF,TGTGCCAGCAGCTTAGAGGTGCGAACAGGGACTGGAAACACCATATATTTT,TRBV7-8,NA,NA,TRBJ1-3
CASSPRGGARDTQYF,TGTGCCAGCAGCCCCCGCGGGGGGGCCAGGGATACGCAGTATTTT,TRBV7-6,TRBD2,NA,TRBJ2-3
CASSMGAGYTF,TGTGCCAGCTCGATGGGGGCCGGCTACACCTTC,TRBV28,NA,NA,TRBJ1-2